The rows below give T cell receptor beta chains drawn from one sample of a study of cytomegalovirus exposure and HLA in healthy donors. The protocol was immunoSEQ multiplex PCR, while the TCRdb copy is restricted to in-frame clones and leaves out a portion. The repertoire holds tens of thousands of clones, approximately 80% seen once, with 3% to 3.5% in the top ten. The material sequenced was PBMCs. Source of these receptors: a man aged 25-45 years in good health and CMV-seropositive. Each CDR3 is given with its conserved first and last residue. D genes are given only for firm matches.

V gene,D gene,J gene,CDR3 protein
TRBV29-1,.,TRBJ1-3,CSVERQYSGNTIYF
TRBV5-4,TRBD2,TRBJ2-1,CASSLGAWTSGANEQFF
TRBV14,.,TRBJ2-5,CASSQVQGRETQYF
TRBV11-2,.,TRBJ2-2,CASSFPVAGELFF
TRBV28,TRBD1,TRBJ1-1,CASRLRDREAFF
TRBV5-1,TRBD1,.,CASGGDRAAEQYF
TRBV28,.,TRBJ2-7,CASSPYHEQYF
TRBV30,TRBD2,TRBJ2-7,CAWSVRGRAVYEQYF
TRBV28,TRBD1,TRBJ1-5,CASSLRTGQGNQPQHF
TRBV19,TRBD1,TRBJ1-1,CASIRTGGFEAFF
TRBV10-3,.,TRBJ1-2,CAISESGAGYTF
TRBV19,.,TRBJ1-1,CASSSQGSLNTEAFF
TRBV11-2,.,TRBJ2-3,CASSSSSPGLPTDTQYF
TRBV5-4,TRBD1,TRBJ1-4,CASSLTPTGAGNEKLFF
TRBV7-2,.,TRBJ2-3,CASSPYSTDTQYF
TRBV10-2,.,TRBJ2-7,CASSENRPSQDEQYF
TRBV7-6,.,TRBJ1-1,CASSLGTDTEAFF
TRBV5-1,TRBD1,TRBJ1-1,CASSLTGGAPNTEAFF
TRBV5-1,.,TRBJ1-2,CASSPGNNYGYTF
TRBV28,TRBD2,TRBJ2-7,CASRSGTSASYEQYF
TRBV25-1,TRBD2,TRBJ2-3,CASSEGLAETDTQYF
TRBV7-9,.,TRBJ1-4,CASSLILDTEKLFF
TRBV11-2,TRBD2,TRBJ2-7,CASSSPGLAGTYEQYF
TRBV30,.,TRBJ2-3,CAWSLTSGGTQYF
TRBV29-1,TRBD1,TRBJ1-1,CSVDQGGTEAFF
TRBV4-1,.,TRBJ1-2,CASSPPTGDLYGYTF
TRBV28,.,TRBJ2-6,CASTDFIAGANVLTF
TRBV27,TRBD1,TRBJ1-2,CASSLKQGFNYGYTF
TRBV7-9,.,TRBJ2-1,CASSPRGGFSYNEQFF
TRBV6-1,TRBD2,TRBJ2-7,CASSDFTVWRESSYEQYF
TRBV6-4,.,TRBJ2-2,CASSVGANTGELFF
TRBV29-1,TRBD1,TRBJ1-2,CSVEIGTGGISYTF
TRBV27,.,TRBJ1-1,CASSSLPQGSAEAFF
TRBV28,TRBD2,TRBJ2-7,CASSFGGRANEQYF
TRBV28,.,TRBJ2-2,CASTYSNTGELFF
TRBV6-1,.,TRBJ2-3,CASSEPTDTQYF
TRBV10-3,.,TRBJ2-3,CAISEQAGKGTDTQYF
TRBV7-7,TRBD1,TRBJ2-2,CASSLGDSNTGELFF
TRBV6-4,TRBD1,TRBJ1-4,CASSDERTVGQGRWDEKLFF
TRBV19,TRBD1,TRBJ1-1,CASSIEGQGSTEAFF
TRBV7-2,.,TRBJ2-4,CASSLGGNIQYF
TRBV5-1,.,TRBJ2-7,CASAKELWYEQYF
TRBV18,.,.,CASSQGSRTYEQYF
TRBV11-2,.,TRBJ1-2,CASERGANYGYTF
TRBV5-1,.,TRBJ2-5,CASSPGAIEETQYF
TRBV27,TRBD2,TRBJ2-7,CASSLGTSGFLPSYEQYF
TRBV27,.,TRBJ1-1,CASSFTRVGTEAFF
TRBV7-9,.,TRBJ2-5,CASSLNLQEYF
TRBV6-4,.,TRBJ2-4,CAVRTGAKNIQYF
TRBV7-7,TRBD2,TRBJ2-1,CASSLSGDPDEQFF
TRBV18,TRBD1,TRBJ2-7,CASSYEPGQFYEQYF
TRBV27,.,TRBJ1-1,CASSLGVRGTEAFF
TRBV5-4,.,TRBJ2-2,CASSPVIGVPGELFF
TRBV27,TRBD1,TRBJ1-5,CASRPGQGLYSNQPQHF
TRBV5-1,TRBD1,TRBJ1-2,CASSIPGQTYGYTF